This entry lists 31 T cell receptor beta chains sequenced from one sample in a study of control samples from healthy donors and cancer patients. Sequenced by immunoSEQ multiplex PCR; TCRdb stores in-frame clones only, minus some. This table holds roughly 83,000 clones, roughly 82% found once. Sequenced input: blood. The receptors were gathered from a woman aged 55-69 years in good health.

This clone showed up just once. V usage is TRBV28 and J usage is TRBJ1-2, with 9 bases identical to TRBD1. The CDR3 runs 13 residues. The junction had 6 bases not matched to a gene; V was cut back by 5 bases and J by 8 bases. CDR1 and CDR2 from the germline V gene are MDHEN and SYDVKM. The CDR3 here is CASSLPTGGGYTF. The CDR3 DNA reads TGTGCCAGCAGTCTACCCACAGGGGGCGGCTACACCTTC.

The chain combines TRBV27 with TRBJ2-7, with 7 nucleotides matching TRBD1. The CDR3 extends over 14 amino acids. Trimming removed 6 bases from V and 2 bases from J; junction bases left unmatched: 7. CDR1 MNHEY and CDR2 SMNVEV come from the germline V gene (reference sequence). The CDR3 reads CASRKTGLTYEQYF. The CDR3 DNA is TGTGCCAGCAGAAAGACAGGGCTTACCTACGAGCAGTACTTC.

J is TRBJ2-7 and V is TRBV3-1 (or the pseudogene TRBV3-2), with TRBD2 matching 7 bases. With 7 bases clipped from V and 3 bases from J, the junction kept 6 bases outside the gene matches. Germline loops: CDR1 LGHDT, CDR2 YNNKEL (reference sequence). The CDR3 has 13 amino acids. The CDR3 here is CASMGGGNYEQYF. The CDR3 nucleotides are TGTGCCAGCATGGGCGGGGGAAACTACGAGCAGTACTTC.

The rearrangement joins TRBV6-2 or TRBV6-3 to TRBJ2-6, with TRBD2 matching 9 bases. Per the germline V gene, CDR1 is MNHEY and CDR2 is SVGEGT. The CDR3 spans 19 residues. Trimming at V came to 1 base and at J to 0 bases, leaving 7 bases not matched to a gene. The CDR3 nucleotides are TGTGCCAGCAGTTACTTGGCTAGCGGGGATTTCTCTGGGGCCAACGTCCTGACTTTC. This sequence encodes CASSYLASGDFSGANVLTF.

The rearrangement links TRBV7-9 to TRBJ1-1; D ambiguous. The germline V gene has CDR1 SEHNR and CDR2 FQNEAQ (reference sequence). The CDR3 contains 12 residues. The V end was cut by 5 bases, the J end by 5 bases, with 9 bases between. The CDR3 loop reads CASSLRRTEAFF. The CDR3 coding sequence is TGTGCCAGCAGCCTGCGGAGGACTGAAGCTTTCTTT.

A remark on this clone: The DNA is left out, because the CDR3 cannot be placed on it with certainty; the CDR3 is given as TCRdb lists it. The chain is built from TRBV7-9 and TRBJ2-7; the table assigns TRBD2, which was not confirmed against the DNA. Germline assignment: CDR1 SEHNR and CDR2 FQNEAQ (reference sequence). The CDR3 has 13 residues if both end residues are counted. CDR3 amino acids: CASSFGSGYEQYF.

Comment on this clone: Other DNA sequences in the same sample also yield this CDR3. This chain links TRBV19 with TRBJ1-5, with 10 bases fitting TRBD1. Germline CDR1 and CDR2: LNHDA and SQIVND (reference sequence). Trimming took 7 bases from V and 1 from J; bases not matched to a gene: 7. The CDR3 runs 16 residues. The CDR3 region has the DNA TGTGCCAGTACCACGGGACAGGGGCAAAGCAATCAGCCCCAGCATTTT. This encodes CASTTGQGQSNQPQHF.

The chain has TRBV28 and TRBJ1-5; 7 bases are shared with TRBD1. The V segment lost 4 bases and the J segment 4 bases; nucleotides outside the gene matches: 4. Germline loops: CDR1 MDHEN, CDR2 SYDVKM. This CDR3 comprises 14 residues. CDR3 in amino acids: CASSSGTVNQPQHF. In nucleotides, the CDR3 is TGTGCCAGCAGTTCCGGGACAGTAAATCAGCCCCAGCATTTT. Supplemented by reference TRBV28 and TRBJ1-5, the full variable domain reads DVKVTQSSRYLVKRTGEKVFLECVQDMDHENMFWYRQDPGLGLRLIYFSYDVKMKEKGDIPEGYSVSREKKERFSLILESASTNQTSMYLCASSSGTVNQPQHFGDGTRLSIL.

The V gene is TRBV27, the J gene TRBJ2-2, with D unclear. V was cut by 5 bases and J by 4 bases, with 5 bases left in between. The CDR3 totals 12 residues. Germline CDR1 and CDR2: MNHEY and SMNVEV (reference sequence). Here the CDR3 DNA reads TGTGCCAGCAGTACCGGCACCGGGGAGCTGTTTTTT. Protein sequence: CASSTGTGELFF.

A few counts support this clone. The CDR3 loop reads CASIGRGNQPQHF. The CDR3 DNA follows: TGTGCCAGTATAGGCCGGGGGAATCAGCCCCAGCATTTT. The chain recombines TRBV19 with TRBJ1-5, with D possibly matching TRBD1 (5 bases). V gave up 7 bases and J gave up 4 bases, with 11 bases separating them. Germline CDR1 LNHDA, CDR2 SQIVND (reference sequence). This CDR3 is built from 13 residues.

The chain employs TRBV3-1 (or the pseudogene TRBV3-2) and TRBJ2-5, with 9 bases lining up with TRBD1. After removal of 2 bases from V and 7 bases from J, the junction contained 8 bases not matched to a gene. This CDR3 is 15 amino acids long. Germline assignment: CDR1 LGHDT and CDR2 YNNKEL (reference sequence). CDR3 residues: CASSQPGTGQLTQYF. CDR3 nucleotides: TGTGCCAGCAGCCAACCCGGGACAGGGCAGTTGACCCAGTACTTC.

This chain links TRBV5-1 with TRBJ2-7, with unresolved D. Germline V lookup: CDR1 SGHRS, CDR2 YFSETQ. The CDR3 is made up of 15 amino acids. Trimming left V 2 bases short and J 2 bases short, with 14 bases between. The CDR3 DNA reads as TGCGCCAGCAGCTTACGTGAGACTTCCACCTACGAGCAGTACTTC. It codes for CASSLRETSTYEQYF.

This clone is a singleton in its sample. The rearrangement joins TRBV7-9 to TRBJ1-2; possible D gene TRBD1, 6 bases. V was pared by 1 base and J by 2 bases, with 11 bases between. From germline, CDR1 is SEHNR and CDR2 FQNEAQ (reference sequence). This CDR3 is 15 amino acids long. The CDR3 sequence: CASSLGGAVNYGYTF. The CDR3 DNA sequence: TGTGCCAGCAGCTTAGGGGGGGCCGTCAACTATGGCTACACCTTC.

This clone was seen at least ten times. The CDR3 region has the DNA TGTGCCAGCAGCCGGACAGGGAAGAGCTCCTACGAGCAGTACTTC. Its protein is CASSRTGKSSYEQYF. The rearrangement links TRBV3-1 (or the pseudogene TRBV3-2) to TRBJ2-7; TRBD1 matches at 8 bases. Germline V CDR1 and CDR2: LGHDT, YNNKEL (reference sequence). There are 15 residues in the CDR3. V shed 4 bases, J shed 0 bases, and the junction held 5 bases outside the gene matches.

V and J are TRBV11-3 and TRBJ2-7; TRBD1 might be the D (6 bases). CDR3 length: 14 residues. The V gene's germline CDR1 is SGHNT and CDR2 YENEEA. Trimming cost V 0 bases and J 7 bases, with 13 bases left between them. CDR3 sequence reads: CASSLDPTGIEQYF. The CDR3, as DNA: TGTGCCAGCAGCTTAGATCCGACAGGTATTGAGCAGTACTTC.

CDR3 sequence reads: CASSLGTGTGVGNTIYF. The CDR3 DNA follows: TGTGCCAGCAGCTTAGGTACCGGGACAGGGGTCGGAAACACCATATATTTT. This rearrangement joins TRBV13 to TRBJ1-3; 10 bases are a match to TRBD1. The CDR3 sequence is 17 residues long. V dropped 0 bases and J dropped 4; count of bases not matched to a gene: 6. Germline lookup yields CDR1 PRHDT and CDR2 FYEKMQ (reference sequence).

The chain is built from TRBV5-6 and TRBJ2-7; no reliable D call. This CDR3 has 12 amino acids. CDR1 is SGHDT, CDR2 YYEEEE, per germline. The V end lost 0 bases, the J end lost 4 bases, and 5 bases lay between the germline ends. DNA of the CDR3: TGTGCCAGCAGCTTGGGGGAATACGAGCAGTACTTC. Encoded protein: CASSLGEYEQYF.

The V and J genes are TRBV5-1 and TRBJ2-5; unclear D gene. This CDR3 has 13 amino acids. Germline lookup yields CDR1 SGHRS and CDR2 YFSETQ. V was pared by 0 bases and J by 2 bases, with 5 bases between. DNA of the CDR3: TGCGCCAGCAGCTTGGCATGGCAAGAGACCCAGTACTTC. It encodes CASSLAWQETQYF.

The chain carries TRBV29-1 and TRBJ2-1; no firm D call. CDR1 and CDR2 from the germline V gene are SQVTM and ANQGSEA. The CDR3 covers 14 residues. V was pared by 2 bases and J by 0 bases, with 8 bases between. As DNA, the CDR3 is TGCAGCGTTGAACTCCTGAGCTCCTACAATGAGCAGTTCTTC. Amino acids: CSVELLSSYNEQFF.

The chain uses TRBV5-6 and TRBJ2-5; 7 bases are a match to TRBD1. The germline gives CDR1 SGHDT, CDR2 YYEEEE. The CDR3 covers 16 residues. J gave up 2 bases and V 1 base, and 8 bases lay outside the gene matches. Written as DNA, the CDR3 is TGTGCCAGCAGCTTGAAGGGGGCCAACGTTCAAGAGACCCAGTACTTC. It specifies CASSLKGANVQETQYF.

The chain recombines TRBV5-5 with TRBJ2-7, with D possibly TRBD1 on 6 matching bases. Between the trimmed V and J ends, which lost 7 bases and 3 bases, there was a span of 8 bases. The germline CDR1 and CDR2 sequences are SGHKS and YYEKEE (reference sequence). The CDR3 has 11 amino acids. The CDR3 DNA sequence: TGTGCCAGCGAGGGGGACTACGAGCAGTACTTC. Translation: CASEGDYEQYF.

The J gene is TRBJ2-2, the V gene TRBV14, with 8 bases aligning to TRBD2. There are 15 residues in the CDR3. Per the germline V gene, CDR1 is SGHDN and CDR2 is FVKESK. J gave up 4 bases and V 5 bases, and 6 bases lay outside the gene matches. CDR3 nucleotides: TGTGCCAGCAGCGCGCTAGCGGGTATCACCGGGGAGCTGTTTTTT. The encoded protein is CASSALAGITGELFF.

This clone was found a few times. This chain connects TRBV3-1 (or the pseudogene TRBV3-2) to TRBJ1-1; tentative D call: TRBD1 (6 bases). The germline V gene has CDR1 LGHDT and CDR2 YNNKEL (reference sequence). V lost 1 base and J 0 bases, leaving 9 bases between the germline ends. This CDR3 is built from 15 residues. The CDR3 spells CASSQGGGLNTEAFF. CDR3 sequence (DNA): TGTGCCAGCAGCCAAGGGGGGGGGCTGAACACTGAAGCTTTCTTT.

The sample holds a few counts of this clone. The CDR3 reads CSVGGTWNQPQHF. CDR3 DNA: TGCAGCGTTGGAGGGACATGGAATCAGCCCCAGCATTTT. J is TRBJ1-5 and V is TRBV29-1; tentatively, D is TRBD1 (6 bases). This CDR3 contains 13 residues. Looked up from germline, CDR1 is SQVTM and CDR2 is ANQGSEA. V lost 4 bases, J lost 4 bases, and 11 bases lay in between.

The chain recombines TRBV6-1 with TRBJ1-2; D may be TRBD1 (5 bases). Trimming left V 0 bases short and J 5 bases short, with 13 bases between. CDR1 and CDR2 (germline): MNHNS, SASEGT. The CDR3 totals 15 residues. As DNA, the CDR3 is TGTGCCAGCAGTGAAGCACGTTGGGGCCTTTATGGCTACACCTTC. Translation: CASSEARWGLYGYTF.

J is TRBJ2-7 and V is TRBV11-2; 8 bases match TRBD1. The V gene end was trimmed by 5 bases and the J gene end by 4 bases; junction bases not matched to a gene: 4. Germline lookup yields CDR1 SGHAT and CDR2 FQNNGV. The CDR3 runs to 13 residues. The CDR3 region has the DNA TGTGCCAGCAGCCGGCAGGGGGCTTACGAGCAGTACTTC. Protein: CASSRQGAYEQYF.

In nucleotides, the CDR3 is TGCGCCAACCGGGGACCGGCCAGGTTATCGACCCAGTACTTC. It is translated as CANRGPARLSTQYF. The chain joins TRBV4-3 to TRBJ2-5; D tentatively fits TRBD1 or TRBD2 (5 bases each). Germline V lookup: CDR1 LGHNA, CDR2 YSLEER. The V gene lost 10 bases and the J gene lost 7 bases, with 22 bases spanning the gap. The CDR3 has 14 residues.

The chain links TRBV7-2 to TRBJ2-2; D could derive from TRBD1 or TRBD2 (5 bases each). The CDR3 loop spans 14 amino acids. The V gene lost 3 bases and the J gene lost 4 bases, with 9 bases spanning the gap. Germline CDR1 is SGHTA and CDR2 is FQGNSA. The chain's CDR3 is CASSFGAFTGELFF. The DNA of the CDR3 is TGTGCCAGCAGCTTCGGGGCGTTCACCGGGGAGCTGTTTTTT.

The J gene is TRBJ1-1, the V gene TRBV6-6, with D uncertain. V lost 0 bases and J 4 bases, leaving 6 bases between the germline ends. CDR1 is MNHNY, CDR2 SVGAGI, per germline (reference sequence). This CDR3 has 13 residues. The CDR3 DNA reads TGTGCCAGCAGTTACTCTGTAGGCACTGAAGCTTTCTTT. Its protein is CASSYSVGTEAFF.

The rearrangement joins TRBV14 to TRBJ2-7; the match to TRBD1 covers 7 bases. The trim removed 1 base at V and 5 bases at J, leaving 8 bases unmatched. The CDR3 contains 15 residues. Germline loops: CDR1 SGHDN, CDR2 FVKESK. CDR3 protein: CASSQAMKGGHEQYF. The DNA for the CDR3 is TGTGCCAGCAGCCAAGCCATGAAAGGGGGCCACGAGCAGTACTTC.

This clone was counted only a few times. This chain joins TRBV6-2 or TRBV6-3 and TRBJ1-6, with 7 bases aligning to TRBD1. V gave up 5 bases and J gave up 8 bases; unmatched junction bases: 15. Germline CDR1 MNHEY, CDR2 SVGEGT. This CDR3 has 17 amino acids. CDR3 coding DNA: TGTGCCAGCAGTGGAAATCCGGGACAGTTTGGTTATTCACCCCTCCACTTT. This sequence encodes CASSGNPGQFGYSPLHF.